The clone carrying this TCR beta chain has a count of ten or more. TCRdb reanalysed the 5' RACE reads using MiXCR and keeps one entry per CDR3 protein. The sample lists tens of thousands of distinct CDR3 sequences; roughly 15% were seen once. Time point of the sample: longitudinal time-point 1 (baseline). This CDR3 contains 12 residues. CDR1 is SQVTM, CDR2 ANQGSEA, per germline. V was shortened by 7 bases and J by 4 bases, with 10 bases between the two germline ends. This entry comes from a study of neurological immune-mediated disorders. Sample: PBMCs. The receptor was derived from a female donor with HTLV-1-associated myelopathy (HAM/TSP). The chain uses TRBV29-1 and TRBJ2-2, with unresolved D. The CDR3 sequence is CSALPGTGELFF. The CDR3, as DNA: TGCAGCGCCCTCCCGGGCACCGGGGAGCTGTTTTTT.